The rows below give T cell receptor beta chains drawn from one sample of a study of T cell changes during pregnancy in multiple sclerosis. The data were produced by immunoSEQ multiplex PCR, yet TCRdb's version contains in-frame clones alone and is incomplete. The sample yields about 59,000 clones, about 94% seen once. The specimen comprised CD8+ T cells from peripheral blood mononuclear cells, sampled after pregnancy. The source of these receptors is a female donor with multiple sclerosis, enrolled in a pregnancy study. Both conserved end residues are part of each CDR3. Each record gives: D gene, V gene, J gene, CDR3 length, clone size, CDR3 DNA, CDR3 protein. A D gene is named only where the DNA matches it firmly. Clone size, where shown, is once, few, many, or a class for clones that have expanded.

D gene: -
V gene: TRBV19
J gene: TRBJ1-4
CDR3 length: 13
clone size: -
CDR3 DNA: TGTGCCAGTAGTATGGACAGAAGGGAAAAACTGTTTTTT
CDR3 protein: CASSMDRREKLFF

D gene: -
V gene: TRBV10-2
J gene: TRBJ1-1
CDR3 length: 12
clone size: -
CDR3 DNA: TGCGCCATAACCACAGGTAACACTGAAGCTTTCTTT
CDR3 protein: CAITTGNTEAFF

D gene: TRBD2
V gene: TRBV5-1
J gene: TRBJ2-3
CDR3 length: 16
clone size: -
CDR3 DNA: TGCGCCAGCAGCTTGGTAGCGGGAGGGAGCACAGATACGCAGTATTTT
CDR3 protein: CASSLVAGGSTDTQYF

D gene: TRBD1
V gene: TRBV7-9
J gene: TRBJ2-3
CDR3 length: 14
clone size: -
CDR3 DNA: TGTGCCAGCAGCAGAACAGGGGGCTCAGATACGCAGTATTTT
CDR3 protein: CASSRTGGSDTQYF

D gene: TRBD2
V gene: TRBV27
J gene: TRBJ2-7
CDR3 length: 15
clone size: -
CDR3 DNA: TGTGCCAGCAGTCCTCTAGCGGGGCCTACCTACGAGCAGTACTTC
CDR3 protein: CASSPLAGPTYEQYF

D gene: TRBD1
V gene: TRBV6-6
J gene: TRBJ2-7
CDR3 length: 12
clone size: -
CDR3 DNA: TGTGCCAGTAGGACAGGGGGGCACGAGCAGTACTTC
CDR3 protein: CASRTGGHEQYF

D gene: TRBD2
V gene: TRBV15
J gene: TRBJ2-1
CDR3 length: 12
clone size: once
CDR3 DNA: TGTGCCACCAGCGCGGGGGGTAATGAGCAGTTCTTC
CDR3 protein: CATSAGGNEQFF

D gene: TRBD1
V gene: TRBV27
J gene: TRBJ1-2
CDR3 length: 13
clone size: -
CDR3 DNA: TGTGCCAGCAGTTCAGGGGGTACCTATGGCTACACCTTC
CDR3 protein: CASSSGGTYGYTF

D gene: TRBD1
V gene: TRBV19
J gene: TRBJ2-7
CDR3 length: 13
clone size: -
CDR3 DNA: TGTGCCAGTAGTATACGACAGGGTACCGAGCAGTACTTC
CDR3 protein: CASSIRQGTEQYF

D gene: TRBD2
V gene: TRBV9
J gene: TRBJ2-3
CDR3 length: 15
clone size: -
CDR3 DNA: TGTGCCAGCAGCGTAACTAGCGGGACCACAGATACGCAGTATTTT
CDR3 protein: CASSVTSGTTDTQYF

D gene: -
V gene: TRBV5-6
J gene: TRBJ2-7
CDR3 length: 14
clone size: -
CDR3 DNA: TGTGCCAGCAGCTTGTTCAGCGGTGACTACGAGCAGTACTTC
CDR3 protein: CASSLFSGDYEQYF

D gene: TRBD2
V gene: TRBV6-6
J gene: TRBJ2-7
CDR3 length: 16
clone size: -
CDR3 DNA: TGTGCCAGCAGTTACCTTAAGGGCAGCGGGACGTACGAGCAGTACTTC
CDR3 protein: CASSYLKGSGTYEQYF

D gene: TRBD1
V gene: TRBV6-4
J gene: TRBJ2-1
CDR3 length: 15
clone size: few
CDR3 DNA: TGTGCCAGCAGTGACTCGACAGGGGGCTACAATGAGCAGTTCTTC
CDR3 protein: CASSDSTGGYNEQFF

D gene: TRBD2
V gene: TRBV12-5
J gene: TRBJ2-1
CDR3 length: 21
clone size: -
CDR3 DNA: TGTGCTAGTGGTTTGGTACGTTTTAGCGGGAGGCCGCCCCGCTCCTACAATGAGCAGTTCTTC
CDR3 protein: CASGLVRFSGRPPRSYNEQFF

D gene: -
V gene: TRBV19
J gene: TRBJ1-1
CDR3 length: 14
clone size: -
CDR3 DNA: TGTGCCAGTAGTATACTATCCGGGGGTACTGAAGCTTTCTTT
CDR3 protein: CASSILSGGTEAFF

D gene: -
V gene: TRBV7-3
J gene: TRBJ2-5
CDR3 length: 13
clone size: -
CDR3 DNA: TGTGCCAGCAGCCCAGGGTTGGAGGAGACCCAGTACTTC
CDR3 protein: CASSPGLEETQYF

D gene: -
V gene: TRBV27
J gene: TRBJ2-3
CDR3 length: 11
clone size: -
CDR3 DNA: TGTGCCAGCTCTACCGAGGATACGCAGTATTTT
CDR3 protein: CASSTEDTQYF

D gene: -
V gene: TRBV7-9
J gene: TRBJ1-2
CDR3 length: 13
clone size: few
CDR3 DNA: TGTGCCAGCAGCTTAGTTGTGGCAGATGGCTACACCTTC
CDR3 protein: CASSLVVADGYTF

D gene: TRBD2
V gene: TRBV7-6
J gene: TRBJ2-1
CDR3 length: 15
clone size: -
CDR3 DNA: TGTGCCAGCAGCCCTCTAGCGGTCTCCTACAATGAGCAGTTCTTC
CDR3 protein: CASSPLAVSYNEQFF

D gene: -
V gene: TRBV5-1
J gene: TRBJ1-5
CDR3 length: 15
clone size: -
CDR3 DNA: TGCGCCAGCAGCTTGGGAGCCAATAGCAATCAGCCCCAGCATTTT
CDR3 protein: CASSLGANSNQPQHF

D gene: TRBD1
V gene: TRBV5-1
J gene: TRBJ2-3
CDR3 length: 15
clone size: -
CDR3 DNA: TGCGCCAGCAGCCTAAGGACAGGGTCCACAGATACGCAGTATTTT
CDR3 protein: CASSLRTGSTDTQYF

D gene: -
V gene: TRBV14
J gene: TRBJ2-7
CDR3 length: 14
clone size: -
CDR3 DNA: TGTGCCAGCAGCCAAGGGACTGGATCCTACGAGCAGTACTTC
CDR3 protein: CASSQGTGSYEQYF

D gene: -
V gene: TRBV7-9
J gene: TRBJ2-5
CDR3 length: 17
clone size: -
CDR3 DNA: TGTGCCAGCAGCTTAGGTCCTGGCGGAGGGGCCCAAGAGACCCAGTACTTC
CDR3 protein: CASSLGPGGGAQETQYF

D gene: TRBD2
V gene: TRBV19
J gene: TRBJ2-1
CDR3 length: 14
clone size: -
CDR3 DNA: TGTGCCAGTAGTGTAGCGGGTCCCTACAATGAGCAGTTCTTC
CDR3 protein: CASSVAGPYNEQFF

D gene: -
V gene: TRBV14
J gene: TRBJ2-7
CDR3 length: 17
clone size: -
CDR3 DNA: TGTGCCAGCAGCCAAGGCCTAACTAGCTTAGTCCACTACGAGCAGTACTTC
CDR3 protein: CASSQGLTSLVHYEQYF

D gene: TRBD1
V gene: TRBV7-9
J gene: TRBJ1-4
CDR3 length: 19
clone size: -
CDR3 DNA: TGTGCCAGCAGCTTTTTACCGGGACAGGGCGATGCAACTAATGAAAAACTGTTTTTT
CDR3 protein: CASSFLPGQGDATNEKLFF

D gene: TRBD2
V gene: TRBV28
J gene: TRBJ2-7
CDR3 length: 14
clone size: -
CDR3 DNA: TGTGCCAGCAGCCCGGGACTAGCAAGGTACGAGCAGTACTTC
CDR3 protein: CASSPGLARYEQYF